This T cell receptor beta chain was captured by sequencing in a study of blood T cells in healthy people across ages. Ten or more counts support this clonotype. PCR was performed a second time for roughly 7 to 11 cycles using a sample-barcoded 5' primer and a J-beta primer mix. Every cDNA molecule bore a tag from a template-switch adaptor containing 12 random nucleotides. TCRdb reanalysed the 5' RACE reads using MiXCR and keeps one entry per CDR3 protein. This table has about 640,000 distinct CDR3 sequences, less than 35% appearing once. Germline CDR1 reads SGHRS; CDR2 reads YFSETQ. This CDR3 comprises 16 residues. The ends lost 0 bases at V and 4 bases at J; junction bases unmatched: 8.

This receptor was taken from a woman older than 75 in good health. The source material was blood. The chain joins TRBV5-1 to TRBJ2-3; TRBD1 matches at 7 bases. The CDR3 reads CASSLGDSSTPDTQYF. CDR3 sequence (DNA): TGCGCCAGCAGCTTGGGGGACAGTTCCACGCCAGATACGCAGTATTTT.